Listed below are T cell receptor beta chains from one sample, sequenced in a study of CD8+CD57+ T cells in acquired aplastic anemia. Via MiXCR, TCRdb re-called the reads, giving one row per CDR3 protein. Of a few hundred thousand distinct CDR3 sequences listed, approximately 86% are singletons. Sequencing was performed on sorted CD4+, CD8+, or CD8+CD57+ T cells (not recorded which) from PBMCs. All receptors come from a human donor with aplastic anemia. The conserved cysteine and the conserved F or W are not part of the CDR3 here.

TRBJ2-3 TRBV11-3 ASGEAGEHTQY
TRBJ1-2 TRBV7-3 ASSLPGGGGIGQT
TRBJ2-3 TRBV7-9 ASSWTGVVTDTQY
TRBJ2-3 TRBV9 ASSVTRAHHTDKY
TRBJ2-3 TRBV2 ASRVGGDTQY
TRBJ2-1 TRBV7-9 ASSSSDTQYFGPQF
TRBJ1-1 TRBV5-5 ASSLDRVGTEAF
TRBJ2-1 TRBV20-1 SAREPSAGLSNEQF
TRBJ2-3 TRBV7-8 ASSLAGYSTDTQY
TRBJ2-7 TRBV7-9 ASSYPGGLDTQQY
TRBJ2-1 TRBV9 ASGVVTSGGGEQF
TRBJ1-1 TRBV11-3 ASSLAGGGGTEAF
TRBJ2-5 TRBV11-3 ASGVGGTAKETQY
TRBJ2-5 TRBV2 ALRRRPYNLPLH
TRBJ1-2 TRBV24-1 ATSGTARSRGANYGYT
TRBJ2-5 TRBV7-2 ATSWGCSHDTQY
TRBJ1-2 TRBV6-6 ASSLDGRIQNYGYT
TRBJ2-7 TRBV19 ASSMHGDVSSYEQY
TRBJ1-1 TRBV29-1 SDQGAGNTEAF
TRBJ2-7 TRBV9 ASSVNSPGLIAYEQY
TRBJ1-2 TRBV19 ASSFTQDTNYGYT
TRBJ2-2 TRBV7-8 ASSLAGTHDTQYLF
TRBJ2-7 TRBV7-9 ASSLGRDGLVYG
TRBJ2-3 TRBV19 ASSSSSTDTQY
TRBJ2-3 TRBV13 ASSYEGGYTDTQY
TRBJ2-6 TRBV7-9 ASSLERSGGANELT
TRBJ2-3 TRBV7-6 ASSLAGYYEQYF
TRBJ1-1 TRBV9 ASSVSQGAATEAF
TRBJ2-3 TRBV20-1 SASPGGIRDTQY
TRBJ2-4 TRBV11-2 ATSRGSELQY
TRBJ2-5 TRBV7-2 ATSWSSGEESQY
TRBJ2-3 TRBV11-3 ASSLEGNPDTQY
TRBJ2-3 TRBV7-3 ASSLGLAYVNGQY
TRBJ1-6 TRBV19 ASRFTTRWGSHLH
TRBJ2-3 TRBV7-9 ASSLSVSQETQY
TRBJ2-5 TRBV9 ASSGSTGQNYGY
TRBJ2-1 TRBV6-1 ASKFTEEDYEQYFV
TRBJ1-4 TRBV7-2 ASSLGTGWNEKLF
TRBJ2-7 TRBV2 ASSEWWSSYEQY
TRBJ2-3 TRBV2 ASNRGAHSITDTQY
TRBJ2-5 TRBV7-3 ASSTRAGQDAQY
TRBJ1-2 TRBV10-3 ASQQGWTDGYT
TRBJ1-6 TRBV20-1 SARLAGGDSPLH
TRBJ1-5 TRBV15 ATSRQGTQPQH
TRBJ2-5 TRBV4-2 ASSLHLPGQGMETQY
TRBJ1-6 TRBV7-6 ASSSDRRHYPLY
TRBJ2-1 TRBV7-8 ASSLHRTGNTEAQF
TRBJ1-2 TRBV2 ASGDGGLDYGYT
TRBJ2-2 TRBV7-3 ASSPTGGSIGELF
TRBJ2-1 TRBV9 ASSDGRIREEL
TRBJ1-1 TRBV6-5 ASSDRAPNREDTEAF
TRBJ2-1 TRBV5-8 ASSLRDSGGSDEQF